This TCR beta chain was retrieved from a study of glioma-infiltrating T cells. Overall study results and limits: Gliomas, especially low-grade, showed above-expected tissue-blood divergence; non-neoplastic patients showed below.

This clonotype appeared a few times. What it binds is not known. Using RNA template, CDR3s of TCR alpha and beta were amplified with iRepertoire arm-PCR. Each CDR3 protein is one row after TCRdb ran MiXCR on the multiplex PCR reads. The sample has 100,000 to 150,000 distinct CDR3 sequences; about 23% are singletons. Trimming cost V 3 bases and J 9 bases; bases outside gene matches: 3. The CDR3 runs to 15 residues. CDR1 SNHLY and CDR2 FYNNEI come from the germline V gene. Sequencing input: glioma tissue, nonneoplastic brain tissue, or PBMCs (not recorded which). The V call is TRBV2, the J call TRBJ1-6; 12 bases fit TRBD1. The TCR was taken from a human donor with low-grade glioma or glioblastoma, undergoing nonglioma brain surgery, or in good health (not recorded which). The CDR3 nucleotides are TGTGCCAGCAGTGAGGGGACAGGGGGCGGTTCACCCCTCCACTTT. Its translation is CASSEGTGGGSPLHF.